This T cell receptor beta chain was identified in a study of T cell responses to AZD1222 COVID-19 vaccine. This clone has a single count. Using immunoSEQ multiplex PCR, the repertoire was profiled, and TCRdb retains in-frame clones only, with some absent. The repertoire holds some 150,000 clones, with around 88% as singletons. The germline CDR1 and CDR2 sequences are ENHRY and SYGVKD. Trimming stripped 3 bases from V and 5 bases from J, with 19 bases between. The CDR3 loop spans 16 amino acids. This sequence joins TRBV10-3 and TRBJ1-2; D call uncertain. The clonotype was recovered from an adult in good health. The input for sequencing was peripheral blood, taken on day 0 of AZD1222 vaccination. DNA for the CDR3: TGTGCCATCAGTGATAACACTCTAGGCCCATCTTATGGCTACACCTTC. It yields the protein CAISDNTLGPSYGYTF.